These T cell receptor beta chains were read from a single sample in a study of blood T cells in healthy people across ages. MiXCR, applied by TCRdb to the 5' RACE reads, yields one record per CDR3 protein. The sample lists under 1 million distinct CDR3 sequences, around 42% seen once, with around 21% in the top ten. The sample taken for sequencing was blood. These receptors were collected from a man aged 55 to 69 in good health. CDR3s include the opening cysteine and the closing phenylalanine or tryptophan. The order of the fields is V gene, D gene, clone size, J gene, CDR3 DNA, CDR3 protein. A D gene is named only where the DNA matches it firmly. Where a row states a size, it is once, few, many or the class of an expanded clone; other rows omit it.

TRBV5-1	-	-	TRBJ1-6	TGCGCCAGCAGGGAGGGGCCCAATTCACCCCTCCACTTT	CASREGPNSPLHF
TRBV6-6	TRBD1	many	TRBJ1-2	TGTGCCAGCAGTAAACAGGGGGTCGGAAACTATGGCTACACCTTC	CASSKQGVGNYGYTF
TRBV21-1	-	few	TRBJ2-7	TGTGCCAGCAGCAACCAGACAGAAGACCTCTACGAGCAGTACTTC	CASSNQTEDLYEQYF
TRBV7-9	-	-	TRBJ2-5	TGTGCCAGCGGGTTTGGGGCAGTCCCCCAAGAGACCCAGTACTTC	CASGFGAVPQETQYF
TRBV20-1	-	-	TRBJ2-3	TGCAGTGCTAAGGACGCCTACACAGATACGCAGAATTTT	CSAKDAYTDTQNF
TRBV2	-	-	TRBJ1-5	TGTGCCAGCATGGAGCGCAGCAGCAATCAGCCCCAGCATTTT	CASMERSSNQPQHF
TRBV27	TRBD2	-	TRBJ2-3	TGTGCCAGCAGTTCTGAACTAGCGGGGGGGCGCACAGATACGCAGTATTTT	CASSSELAGGRTDTQYF
TRBV4-3	-	-	TRBJ2-3	TGCGCCAGCAGCCAATCGGCGGCAGGGCCAGATACGCAGTATTTT	CASSQSAAGPDTQYF
TRBV6-4	TRBD2	once	TRBJ2-7	TGTGCCAGCAGTCGTCTAGCGGGGGAAAACTACGAGCAGTACTTC	CASSRLAGENYEQYF
TRBV20-1	-	few	TRBJ2-5	TGCAGTGCCAGACGGGGCCTCGGGGAGACCCAGTACTTC	CSARRGLGETQYF
TRBV20-1	-	many	TRBJ2-3	TGCAGCGCTAGCCAGACAGATACGCAGTATTTT	CSASQTDTQYF
TRBV5-1	-	-	TRBJ2-5	TGCGCCAGCAGCTTTTGGGGCAATTACCAAGAGACCCAGTACTTC	CASSFWGNYQETQYF
TRBV7-6	TRBD1	-	TRBJ2-5	TGTGCCAGCAGCTTATTAGGGGGCAGTAAAGAGACCCAGTACTTC	CASSLLGGSKETQYF
TRBV7-2	TRBD2	few	TRBJ2-7	TGTGCCAGCAGCCTTAGCGGGGGGGCAGGTCGTAACGAGCAGTACTTC	CASSLSGGAGRNEQYF
TRBV20-1	TRBD1	once	TRBJ2-3	TGCAGTGCCACCAGAACAGGGGAAGATACGCAGTATTTT	CSATRTGEDTQYF
TRBV11-2	-	-	TRBJ2-3	TGTGCCAGCAGCTTTTCTATAGAGGGGACAGATACGCAGTATTTT	CASSFSIEGTDTQYF
TRBV15	-	-	TRBJ2-7	TGTGCCACCAGCAGAGATTTGCTGATGGCCACGATCAAACAGTACTTC	CATSRDLLMATIKQYF
TRBV3-1	-	-	TRBJ1-6	TGTGCCAGCAGCCAAGAGGCACGGTCGCCCTATAATTCACCCCTCCACTTT	CASSQEARSPYNSPLHF
TRBV11-2	-	-	TRBJ2-3	TGTGCCAGCAGCTTAGATAGTCGGGGGGCCACGGTTAATACGCAGTATTTT	CASSLDSRGATVNTQYF
TRBV5-5	TRBD1	few	TRBJ1-4	TGTGCCAGCAGCTTGGGTCCACAGGGGGGAACTAATGAAAAACTGTTTTTT	CASSLGPQGGTNEKLFF
TRBV3-1	-	-	TRBJ2-3	TGTGCCAGCAGCCGACGCACAGATACGCAGTATTTT	CASSRRTDTQYF
TRBV20-1	TRBD2	few	TRBJ2-4	TGCAGTGCTGCCGGGACTAGCCGGGGGAAAAACATTCAGTACTTC	CSAAGTSRGKNIQYF
TRBV27	-	few	TRBJ2-5	TGTGCCAGCAGAAACGGGCCGGGTTACGAGACCCAGTACTTC	CASRNGPGYETQYF
TRBV7-2	-	few	TRBJ1-4	TGTGCCAGCAGCCCCCAAACAATGACGAATGAAAAACTGTTTTTT	CASSPQTMTNEKLFF
TRBV15	-	many	TRBJ1-5	TGTGCCACCAGCAAAGCTCCTGGAAGCAATCAGCCCCAGCATTTT	CATSKAPGSNQPQHF
TRBV29-1	TRBD1	few	TRBJ1-2	TGCAGCGTTGAAGCAGGGACAGCAAACTATGGCTACACCTTC	CSVEAGTANYGYTF